Below, 20 T cell receptor beta chains from the same sample are listed, as sequenced in a study of cytomegalovirus exposure and HLA in healthy donors. Amplification used 60 Vbeta primers and 13 Jbeta primers. Only in-frame clones appear in the TCRdb table, and some are missing; sequencing was by immunoSEQ multiplex PCR. This sample has under 150,000 clones, with roughly 80% found just once. Sample: PBMCs. Receptors originate from a woman in her 40s in good health and CMV-seronegative.

The table lists this clone with a few counts. This CDR3 is CASSHAAADEKLFF. Here the CDR3 DNA reads TGTGCCAGCAGCCACGCGGCAGCAGATGAAAAACTGTTTTTT. The chain joins TRBV7-2 to TRBJ1-4; D is unresolved. Trimming cost V 5 bases and J 6 bases, with 13 bases left between them. The CDR3 totals 14 residues. The germline V gene encodes CDR1 SGHTA and CDR2 FQGNSA.

The rearrangement links TRBV5-4 to TRBJ1-2; maybe TRBD1 (6 bases). V was trimmed by 0 bases and J by 4 bases, leaving 10 bases between them. This CDR3 contains 14 residues. The germline gives CDR1 SGHNT, CDR2 YYREEE (reference sequence). The CDR3 here is CASSLGGGSYGYTF. CDR3 sequence (DNA): TGTGCCAGCAGCTTGGGAGGGGGTAGCTATGGCTACACCTTC.

This rearrangement joins TRBV19 to TRBJ1-1, with TRBD1 identical over 9 bases. CDR3 length: 14 residues. After removal of 7 bases from V and 7 bases from J, the junction contained 10 bases not matched to a gene. CDR1 is LNHDA, CDR2 SQIVND, per germline (reference sequence). The DNA for the CDR3 is TGTGCCAGTATTACAGGGGGCGGGCGGAATGAAGCTTTCTTT. Its protein product is CASITGGGRNEAFF.

The V gene is TRBV4-1, the J gene TRBJ1-1; 10 nucleotides align to TRBD1. V was clipped by 1 base and J by 10 bases; unmatched bases: 3. Per germline, CDR1 MGHRA and CDR2 YSYEKL. The CDR3 has 13 amino acids. The chain's CDR3 is CASSQGQGAVAFF. CDR3 in DNA: TGCGCCAGCAGCCAAGGACAGGGGGCAGTAGCTTTCTTT.

In nucleotides, the CDR3 is TGTGCCAGCAGTTTACAGGGGATTCGGAACTACGAGCAGTACTTC. Translating it yields CASSLQGIRNYEQYF. This chain joins TRBV28 and TRBJ2-7; D may be TRBD1 (6 bases). The CDR3 extends over 15 amino acids. V was trimmed by 2 bases and J by 3 bases, leaving 14 bases between them. Germline CDR1 MDHEN, CDR2 SYDVKM.

This clone appeared a few times. This chain uses TRBV7-2 with TRBJ1-4; D may be TRBD1 (5 bases). The V and J ends lost 3 bases and 3 bases respectively, with 11 bases between them. CDR3 length: 15 amino acids. Germline-derived CDR1 and CDR2 are SGHTA and FQGNSA. CDR3 region: CASSLGGKANEKLFF. The CDR3, as DNA: TGTGCCAGCAGCTTGGGGGGAAAGGCTAATGAAAAACTGTTTTTT.

The chain links TRBV27 to TRBJ1-4; D perhaps matches TRBD1 (6 bases). The germline CDR1 and CDR2 sequences are MNHEY and SMNVEV (reference sequence). Trimming left V 2 bases short and J 8 bases short, with 15 bases between. The CDR3 has 15 residues. The CDR3 coding sequence is TGTGCCAGCAGTTTAAGGCAGGGGCGTTGGGAAAAACTGTTTTTT. This codes for CASSLRQGRWEKLFF.

The rearrangement links TRBV7-2 to TRBJ2-5; D unresolved. V shed 4 bases and J shed 2 bases, with 11 bases lying between them. This CDR3 spans 14 amino acids. Germline V gene sequence: CDR1 SGHTA, CDR2 FQGNSA. The CDR3 loop reads CASSSSRGQETQYF. CDR3 bases: TGTGCCAGCAGCTCCAGCAGAGGACAAGAGACCCAGTACTTC.

The genes are TRBV7-9 and TRBJ2-7; 7 bases map to TRBD2. CDR1 is SEHNR and CDR2 is FQNEAQ in the germline V gene (reference sequence). The length of the CDR3 is 15 residues. After removal of 5 bases from V and 2 bases from J, the junction contained 9 bases not matched to a gene. CDR3 sequence reads: CASSDWEAGPYEQYF. The CDR3 coding sequence is TGTGCCAGCAGCGATTGGGAAGCGGGGCCCTACGAGCAGTACTTC.

The V gene is TRBV6-5, the J gene TRBJ2-3, with 9 positions matching TRBD2. The CDR3 is 14 amino acids. V dropped 7 bases and J dropped 4; count of bases not matched to a gene: 6. Germline CDR1 and CDR2: MNHEY and SVGAGI. The CDR3 sequence is CASNRAGGSDTQYF. In DNA form, the CDR3 reads TGTGCCAGCAATCGAGCGGGAGGATCAGATACGCAGTATTTT.

This rearrangement joins TRBV5-4 to TRBJ2-5; TRBD2 is a possible D gene (6 bases). In germline, CDR1 is SGHNT, CDR2 YYREEE (reference sequence). Deletions cut 1 base from V and 5 bases from J, with 15 bases between. The CDR3 covers 15 residues. The CDR3: CASSLLAGDFETQYF. The CDR3 nucleotides read TGTGCCAGCAGCTTGTTGGCTGGGGACTTTGAGACCCAGTACTTC.

In its sample, this clone was seen a few times. Here the CDR3 DNA reads TGTGCCAGCAGTCCAATCGGACAGGGCGCCTACGAGCAGTACTTC. Translated: CASSPIGQGAYEQYF. V gene TRBV28 combines with J gene TRBJ2-7, with 8 bases lining up with TRBD1. J gave up 2 bases and V 5 bases, and 8 bases lay outside the gene matches. CDR3 length: 15 amino acids. Germline values: CDR1 MDHEN, CDR2 SYDVKM.

The gene calls are TRBV5-1 and TRBJ2-5; 7 positions agree with TRBD1. This CDR3 contains 14 residues. V gave up 6 bases and J gave up 4 bases; unmatched junction bases: 9. Germline CDR1 reads SGHRS; CDR2 reads YFSETQ. The CDR3 region is CASKNPTGRETQYF. CDR3 nucleotide sequence: TGCGCCAGCAAGAACCCGACAGGGCGAGAGACCCAGTACTTC.

The DNA for the CDR3 is TGTGCCAGCAGCTTAGAGGCCAGGGGGCTGATTGGAAACACCATATATTTT. Its protein product is CASSLEARGLIGNTIYF. The V gene is TRBV7-9, the J gene TRBJ1-3, with TRBD1 identical over 8 bases. Germline lookup yields CDR1 SEHNR and CDR2 FQNEAQ (reference sequence). V shed 1 base and J 3 bases; nucleotides not matched to a gene: 8. The CDR3 has 17 residues.

CDR3 region: CASSLGDKSNEKLFF. The CDR3 region has the DNA TGTGCCAGCAGCTTGGGGGACAAGTCTAATGAAAAACTGTTTTTT. The V gene is TRBV7-9, the J gene TRBJ1-4; tentative D call: TRBD1 (6 bases). CDR3 length: 15 amino acids. The V end lost 3 bases, the J end lost 3 bases, and 11 bases lay between the germline ends. CDR1 is SEHNR and CDR2 is FQNEAQ in the germline V gene (reference sequence).

This CDR3 is CASSLGQGCEQFF. DNA for the CDR3: TGTGCCAGCAGCTTAGGACAGGGATGTGAGCAGTTCTTC. This chain joins TRBV7-9 and TRBJ2-1, with 7 positions matching TRBD1. The length of the CDR3 is 13 residues. In germline, CDR1 is SEHNR, CDR2 FQNEAQ (reference sequence). The trim removed 1 base at V and 9 bases at J, leaving 3 bases unmatched.

The gene calls are TRBV18 and TRBJ2-1; 12 bases map to TRBD2. CDR1 and CDR2 (germline): KGHSH, LQKENI. This CDR3 has 16 residues. V was clipped by 3 bases and J by 9 bases; unmatched bases: 9. In DNA, the CDR3 is TGTGCCAGCTCACCCCGAGCTGGACTAGCGGGACGTGAGCAGTTCTTC. As protein: CASSPRAGLAGREQFF. Full variable domain (remainder filled in from reference TRBV18 and TRBJ2-1): NAGVMQNPRHLVRRRGQEARLRCSPMKGHSHVYWYRQLPEEGLKFMVYLQKENIIDESGMPKERFSAEFPKEGPSILRIQQVVRGDSAAYFCASSPRAGLAGREQFFGPGTRLTVL.

This clone appeared a single time. The chain is built from TRBV10-3 and TRBJ1-5; 7 nucleotides align to TRBD1. The CDR3 length is 14 residues. Germline-derived CDR1 and CDR2 are ENHRY and SYGVKD. Trimming at V came to 5 bases and at J to 2 bases, leaving 3 bases not matched to a gene. The CDR3 bases are TGTGCCATCAGTCCAACAGGGGGCAATCAGCCCCAGCATTTT. Translation: CAISPTGGNQPQHF.

The rearrangement uses TRBV7-2 and TRBJ2-1; D is uncertain. The CDR3 totals 13 residues. V lost 3 bases and J 5 bases, leaving 8 bases between the germline ends. Germline CDR1 reads SGHTA; CDR2 reads FQGNSA. The CDR3 spells CASSFYTDNEQFF. The DNA of the CDR3 is TGTGCCAGCAGCTTCTACACAGACAATGAGCAGTTCTTC.

The chain is built from TRBV4-1 and TRBJ1-1; TRBD1 is a possible D gene (6 bases). Germline V gene lookup returns CDR1 MGHRA and CDR2 YSYEKL. The V and J ends lost 1 base and 4 bases respectively, with 13 bases between them. The CDR3 consists of 15 residues. The CDR3 sequence: CASSQVRQGSTEAFF. CDR3 in DNA: TGCGCCAGCAGCCAAGTCCGCCAGGGGAGCACTGAAGCTTTCTTT.